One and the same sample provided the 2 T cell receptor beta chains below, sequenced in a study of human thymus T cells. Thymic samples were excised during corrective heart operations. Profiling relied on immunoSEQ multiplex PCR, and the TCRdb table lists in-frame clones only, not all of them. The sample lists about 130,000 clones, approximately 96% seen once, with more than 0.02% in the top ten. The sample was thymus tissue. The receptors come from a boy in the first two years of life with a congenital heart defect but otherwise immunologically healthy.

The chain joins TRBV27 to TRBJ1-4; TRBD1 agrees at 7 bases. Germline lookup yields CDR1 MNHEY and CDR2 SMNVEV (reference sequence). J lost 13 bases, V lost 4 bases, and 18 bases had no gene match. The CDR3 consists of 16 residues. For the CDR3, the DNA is TGTGCCAGCAGTTCGGCTCCCGGAACAGGGGATGGGGGACTGTTTTTT. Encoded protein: CASSSAPGTGDGGLFF. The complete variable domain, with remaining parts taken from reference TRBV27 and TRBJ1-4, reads EAQVTQNPRYLITVTGKKLTVTCSQNMNHEYMSWYRQDPGLGLRQIYYSMNVEVTDKGDVPEGYKVSRKEKRNFPLILESPSPNQTSLYFCASSSAPGTGDGGLFFGSGTQLSVL.

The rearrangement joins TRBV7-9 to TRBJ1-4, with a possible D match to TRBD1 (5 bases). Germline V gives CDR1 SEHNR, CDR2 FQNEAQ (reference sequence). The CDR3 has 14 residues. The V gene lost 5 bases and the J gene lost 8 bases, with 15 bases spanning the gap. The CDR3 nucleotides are TGTGCCAGCAGCCCAATTGGGGGTGGAGAAAAACTGTTTTTT. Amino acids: CASSPIGGGEKLFF.